This T cell receptor beta chain was recorded in a study of blood T cell repertoires in COVID-19. This clone was picked up one time. Germline lookup yields CDR1 LNHDA and CDR2 SQIVND (reference sequence). CDR3 length: 13 amino acids. Trimming cost V 4 bases and J 8 bases; bases outside gene matches: 7. Libraries were prepared by immunoSEQ multiplex PCR; TCRdb keeps only in-frame clonotypes and omits some of them. The sample includes approximately 150,000 clones, roughly 77% of them seen just once. This clonotype was obtained from a man in his sixties with acute or convalescent COVID-19. The chain combines TRBV19 with TRBJ1-2, with 7 bases that match TRBD1. Source material: peripheral blood. The CDR3 nucleotides read TGTGCCAGTAGTACGGAAGGGGGCGGAGGCTACACCTTC. It translates to CASSTEGGGGYTF.